This record looks at one TCR beta chain sequence and its context. The ends lost 3 bases at V and 7 bases at J; junction bases unmatched: 2. CDR3 length: 12 residues. From germline, CDR1 is SGHAT and CDR2 FQNNGV. As processed by the authors: Amplification of reference gene primers was used by the study to estimate nucleated cell counts. Here immunoSEQ multiplex PCR was the method, and the copy in TCRdb shows in-frame clones only, minus some. V, J and clone size derive from that table, while D and trimming were established from the DNA sequence. This sample has around 9,500 clones; roughly 77% occur once, and the top ten carry roughly a quarter. This sample was included in a study of blood T cell repertoires in COVID-19. Study-level background: Samples taken during acute and convalescent COVID-19 were collected in the United States, Italy and Spain. The analysed material was cDNA or gDNA that came from T cells, B-cell-depleted T cells, or PBMCs.

Sequencing input: peripheral blood. The TCR sequence derives from a man aged 55 to 69 with active COVID-19. This sequence joins TRBV11-2 and TRBJ1-1; TRBD1 matches 7 bases. The CDR3 DNA reads TGTGCCAGCAGCTTCCGGGACAGTGAAGCTTTCTTT. Residues: CASSFRDSEAFF.